Detailed here is one TCR beta chain. This entry is derived from a study of shared T cell receptors in the human thymus. TCRdb keeps only in-frame clones here, not all; method: immunoSEQ multiplex PCR. This repertoire shows 600,000 to 900,000 clones, over 75% found once; its top ten account for about 0.0098%. From germline, CDR1 is LGHNA and CDR2 YSLEER. The CDR3 contains 19 residues. V shed 0 bases and J 3 bases; nucleotides not matched to a gene: 15. These data were also filed under a second study, of human thymus T cells. As that study records: Resections from corrective heart surgery supplied the thymus tissue. Repertoires from thymus and blood appeared to show biased V and J gene usage. The related literature has documented a marked overlap of thymic repertoires among unrelated individuals.

Sample: thymocytes. The rearrangement joins TRBV4-3 to TRBJ1-2, with TRBD1 identical over 8 bases. This TCR derives from a girl under two years old with a congenital heart defect. Here the CDR3 DNA reads TGCGCCAGCAGCCAAGATGGGCCCTGGGCTGACAGGGGAGACTATGGCTACACCTTC. Protein: CASSQDGPWADRGDYGYTF.